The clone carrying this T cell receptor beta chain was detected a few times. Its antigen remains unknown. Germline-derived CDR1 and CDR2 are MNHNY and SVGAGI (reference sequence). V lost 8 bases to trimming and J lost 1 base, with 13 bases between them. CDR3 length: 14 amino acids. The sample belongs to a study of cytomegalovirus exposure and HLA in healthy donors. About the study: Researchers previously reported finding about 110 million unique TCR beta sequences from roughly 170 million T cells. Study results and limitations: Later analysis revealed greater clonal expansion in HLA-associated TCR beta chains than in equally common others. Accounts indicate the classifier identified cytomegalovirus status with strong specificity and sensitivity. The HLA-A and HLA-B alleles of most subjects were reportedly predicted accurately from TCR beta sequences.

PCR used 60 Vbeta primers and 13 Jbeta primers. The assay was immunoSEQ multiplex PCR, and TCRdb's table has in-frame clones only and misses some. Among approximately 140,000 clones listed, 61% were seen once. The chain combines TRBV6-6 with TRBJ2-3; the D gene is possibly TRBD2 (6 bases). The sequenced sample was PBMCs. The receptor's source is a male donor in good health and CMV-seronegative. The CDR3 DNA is TGTGCCAGCTCTTCTAGCGTAGGCACAGATACGCAGTATTTT. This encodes CASSSSVGTDTQYF.